This TCR beta chain was observed in a study of long-term antiretroviral therapy in people with HIV. Overall study results and limits: HIV repertoires spanned tighter CDR3 length ranges than controls did. Transplant donor controls retained higher diversity, though diversity increased after ART. At every time point, clones expanded before ART dominated the repertoire.

Donors needed at least one pre-ART PBMC sample plus at least two post-ART samples. The CDR3 runs to 17 residues. CDR1 and CDR2 (germline): GTSNPN, SVGIG (reference sequence). V shed 3 bases and J 7 bases; nucleotides not matched to a gene: 14. To note about this clone: As yet, its antigen is unknown.

It was version v3.0 of the immunoSEQ assay that was run at survey level. TCRdb keeps only in-frame clones here, not all; method: immunoSEQ multiplex PCR. This table has about 19,000 clones, about 80% appearing once. The sample was unsorted PBMCs, taken 0.5 years before starting antiretroviral therapy. This sequence originates from a woman aged 45 to 65 with HIV. The V gene is TRBV30, the J gene TRBJ1-4; 10 bases fit TRBD1. The CDR3 nucleotides read TGTGCCTGGAGCGATTTAAACTCGGGACAGGGGAGTGAAAAACTGTTTTTT. It specifies CAWSDLNSGQGSEKLFF.